This TCR beta chain was documented in a study of cytomegalovirus exposure and HLA in healthy donors. The assay was immunoSEQ multiplex PCR, and TCRdb's table has in-frame clones only and misses some. The profile covers 200,000 to 250,000 clones, with around 86% appearing a single time and 1.5% to 2.5% taken by the ten largest. CDR1 MNHEY and CDR2 SMNVEV come from the germline V gene (reference sequence). The ends lost 3 bases at V and 6 bases at J; junction bases unmatched: 1. The CDR3 runs 13 residues. These donors were members of the approximately 110-subject validation cohort, a group separate from the approximately 640-subject first cohort. Broader study findings: A list of 150 or so TCR beta chains associated with cytomegalovirus was given. The TCR clusters that emerged in the first cohort tended, a later analysis found, to co-occur in the approximately 130 validation repertoires.

The count of this clone is one. The antigen remains unidentified. The rearrangement joins TRBV27 to TRBJ1-2; 10 bases line up with TRBD1. This clonotype was sampled from a woman aged 18-29 years in good health and CMV-seropositive. Sequenced material: PBMCs. Here the CDR3 reads CASSLGQGNGYTF. The CDR3 region has the DNA TGTGCCAGCAGTTTGGGACAGGGGAATGGCTACACCTTC.